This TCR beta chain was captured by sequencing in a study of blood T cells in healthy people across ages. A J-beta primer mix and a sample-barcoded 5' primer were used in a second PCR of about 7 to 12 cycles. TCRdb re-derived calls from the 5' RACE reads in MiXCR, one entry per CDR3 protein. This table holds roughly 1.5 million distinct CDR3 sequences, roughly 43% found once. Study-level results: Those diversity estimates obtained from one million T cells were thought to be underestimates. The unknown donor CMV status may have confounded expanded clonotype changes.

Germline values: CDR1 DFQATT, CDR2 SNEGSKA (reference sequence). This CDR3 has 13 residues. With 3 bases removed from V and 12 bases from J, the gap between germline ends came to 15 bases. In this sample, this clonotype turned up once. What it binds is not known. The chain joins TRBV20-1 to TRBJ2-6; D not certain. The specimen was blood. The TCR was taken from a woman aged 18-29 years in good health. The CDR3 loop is CSASRTGPGVLTF. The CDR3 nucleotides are TGCAGTGCTAGTCGAACCGGGCCGGGCGTCCTGACTTTC.